The 24 T cell receptor beta chains below all came from one sample that was sequenced in a study of regulatory T cells in long-lasting Graves disease. Noted time point: newly diagnosed GD, antithyroid drugs for less than 3 months. Scientists built the TCR library using RNA that was extracted from PBMCs. Library construction for TCR beta used iRepertoire HTBI primers and Arm-PCR of CDR3 regions. One entry per CDR3 protein, called by TCRdb with MiXCR from the multiplex PCR reads. The data show roughly 610,000 distinct CDR3 sequences, 15% to 20% seen once. These records were also assigned to another study, of T cells in Graves' hyperthyroidism and ophthalmopathy.

The sequences come from peripheral blood mononuclear cells (PBMCs), collected at new diagnosis, from a patient treated with antithyroid drugs. The receptor set was obtained from a woman aged 25 to 45 with Graves disease.

The V and J genes are TRBV3-1 and TRBJ2-2, with 12 bases fitting TRBD2. This CDR3 is 18 amino acids long. Trimming at V came to 0 bases and at J to 8 bases, leaving 10 bases not matched to a gene. The germline V gene has CDR1 LGHDT and CDR2 YNNKEL (reference sequence). This chain's CDR3 is CASSQDGRLAGEMGELFF. The CDR3 nucleotides read TGTGCCAGCAGCCAAGATGGGCGACTAGCGGGAGAAATGGGGGAGCTGTTTTTT. Together with reference TRBV3-1 and TRBJ2-2, the CDR3 gives the full variable domain: DTAVSQTPKYLVTQMGNDKSIKCEQNLGHDTMYWYKQDSKKFLKIMFSYNNKELIINETVPNRFSPKSPDKAHLNLHINSLELGDSAVYFCASSQDGRLAGEMGELFFGEGSRLTVL.

The chain uses TRBV6-2 or TRBV6-3 and TRBJ2-3; no reliable D call. The V gene lost 3 bases and the J gene lost 1 base, with 14 bases spanning the gap. This CDR3 comprises 16 residues. Germline loops: CDR1 MNHEY, CDR2 SVGEGT. CDR3 sequence: CASSYKWALGTDTQYF. The CDR3 nucleotides are TGTGCCAGCAGTTATAAGTGGGCCTTAGGCACAGATACGCAGTATTTT.

This clonotype was counted many times. The chain is built from TRBV27 and TRBJ2-1; 9 nucleotides match TRBD1. J was trimmed by 4 bases and V by 6 bases; bases with no gene match: 1. In germline, CDR1 is MNHEY, CDR2 SMNVEV (reference sequence). CDR3 size: 13 residues. CDR3 sequence (DNA): TGTGCCAGCAGACAGGGGGCGTACAATGAGCAGTTCTTC. It codes for CASRQGAYNEQFF.

In this sample, this clonotype turned up many times. J is TRBJ1-2 and V is TRBV7-3, with D possibly being TRBD1 (5 bases). V was pared by 3 bases and J by 5 bases, with 10 bases between. Germline lookup yields CDR1 SGHTA and CDR2 FQGTGA. This CDR3 is built from 13 residues. DNA of the CDR3: TGTGCCAGCAGCTTGCTCCCAGGGTATGGCTACACCTTC. It specifies CASSLLPGYGYTF.

In the case of this clonotype: This clone may be a read error of a much larger clone one base away. The CDR3 DNA sequence: TGTAGTTGCGGGGGGGTTCGCTCCTGCAATGAGCAGTTCTTC. Encoded protein: CSCGGVRSCNEQFF. V usage is TRBV11-2 and J usage is TRBJ2-1, with 9 nucleotides matching TRBD2. Germline CDR1 SGHAT, CDR2 FQNNGV. The CDR3 length is 14 residues.

This clonotype was seen a few times. This chain connects TRBV9 to TRBJ2-3; D is undetermined. With 0 bases removed from V and 2 bases from J, the gap between germline ends came to 7 bases. The CDR3 is made up of 14 amino acids. Germline V lookup: CDR1 SGDLS, CDR2 YYNGEE. CDR3 sequence (DNA): TGTGCCAGCAGCGTAGAAGTATCCACAGATACGCAGTATTTT. The encoded protein is CASSVEVSTDTQYF.

The chain joins TRBV12-3 or TRBV12-4 to TRBJ2-7, with D unresolved. V gave up 1 base and J gave up 3 bases, with 10 bases separating them. This CDR3 contains 14 residues. The CDR3 bases are TGTGCCAGCAGTTTAGGGACCATGGTCTACGAGCAGTACTTC. It specifies CASSLGTMVYEQYF.

This clonotype was picked up many times. The CDR3 protein is CASSFWRDTQYF. The DNA for the CDR3 is TGTGCCAGCAGTTTCTGGCGAGATACGCAGTATTTT. The chain recombines TRBV12-3 or TRBV12-4 with TRBJ2-3, with unresolved D. The CDR3 covers 12 residues. V lost 3 bases, J lost 5 bases, and 6 bases lay in between.

This clonotype was found many times. V is TRBV29-1 and J is TRBJ1-1, with D perhaps matching TRBD1 (6 bases). Germline CDR1 and CDR2: SQVTM and ANQGSEA. The germline V and J ends were trimmed by 6 bases and 6 bases, with 20 bases remaining between them. The CDR3 totals 14 residues. The CDR3 reads CSVNPGQKKAEAFF. CDR3 nucleotide sequence: TGCAGCGTAAACCCCGGACAGAAGAAGGCTGAAGCTTTCTTT.

This chain uses TRBV5-1 with TRBJ2-2; D gene unclear. The germline gives CDR1 SGHRS, CDR2 YFSETQ. The CDR3 is 14 residues long. V dropped 2 bases and J dropped 3 bases, with 8 bases sitting between them. CDR3 sequence: CASSFEAYTGELFF. CDR3 coding DNA: TGCGCCAGCAGCTTTGAGGCGTACACCGGGGAGCTGTTTTTT. Full variable domain (rest looked up from reference TRBV5-1 and TRBJ2-2): KAGVTQTPRYLIKTRGQQVTLSCSPISGHRSVSWYQQTPGQGLQFLFEYFSETQRNKGNFPGRFSGRQFSNSRSEMNVSTLELGDSALYLCASSFEAYTGELFFGEGSRLTVL.

The V gene is TRBV4-1, the J gene TRBJ2-7; maybe TRBD2 (6 bases). Germline CDR1 MGHRA, CDR2 YSYEKL. Trimming stripped 5 bases from V and 0 bases from J, with 17 bases between. The CDR3 runs to 16 residues. This CDR3 is CASSNMGGVNSYEQYF. CDR3 in DNA: TGCGCCAGCAGCAATATGGGCGGGGTGAACTCCTACGAGCAGTACTTC.

The chain links TRBV20-1 to TRBJ2-1; TRBD2 might be the D (5 bases). The CDR3 has 12 amino acids. V gave up 6 bases and J gave up 7 bases, with 13 bases separating them. From germline, CDR1 is DFQATT and CDR2 SNEGSKA (reference sequence). DNA of the CDR3: TGCAGTGCCCCGGTGGGAGCGAATGAGCAGTTCTTC. It codes for CSAPVGANEQFF.

This clonotype was picked up many times. The chain combines TRBV28 with TRBJ2-7; 9 bases match TRBD1. CDR3 length: 16 amino acids. CDR1 is MDHEN and CDR2 is SYDVKM in the germline V gene. J lost 1 base, V lost 4 bases, and 8 bases had no gene match. CDR3 amino acids: CASSSVPGQGSYEQYF. CDR3 coding DNA: TGTGCCAGCAGTTCAGTACCAGGACAGGGGTCCTACGAGCAGTACTTC.

This chain joins TRBV15 and TRBJ2-3, with D possibly being TRBD1 or TRBD2 (6 bases each). The CDR3 is made up of 18 amino acids. The V gene lost 3 bases and the J gene lost 4 bases, with 23 bases spanning the gap. Germline V gives CDR1 LNHNV, CDR2 YYDKDF (reference sequence). CDR3 bases: TGTGCCACCAGCAGGAATCAGGGGACTTTAAGGGTCTCAGATACGCAGTATTTT. It translates to CATSRNQGTLRVSDTQYF.

In this sample, this clonotype turned up many times. The chain couples TRBV7-9 to TRBJ2-7; tentative D call: TRBD1 (5 bases). From germline, CDR1 is SEHNR and CDR2 FQNEAQ (reference sequence). Trimming took 0 bases from V and 1 from J, leaving 7 bases between them. The CDR3 is made up of 14 amino acids. The CDR3 loop is CASSLAAGSYEQYF. CDR3 in DNA: TGTGCCAGCAGCTTAGCAGCAGGGTCCTACGAGCAGTACTTC.

V is TRBV6-1 and J is TRBJ1-3; D uncertain. Germline CDR1 MNHNS, CDR2 SASEGT. Trimming stripped 6 bases from V and 0 bases from J, with 12 bases between. The CDR3 sequence is 15 residues long. The CDR3 bases are TGTGCCAGCAGCCTGCGACTGAACTCTGGAAACACCATATATTTT. This sequence encodes CASSLRLNSGNTIYF.

There are many counts of this clonotype. The chain combines TRBV18 with TRBJ1-5; a possible D gene is TRBD1 (6 bases). Germline V lookup: CDR1 KGHSH, CDR2 LQKENI. This CDR3 spans 14 amino acids. Trimming removed 8 bases from V and 4 bases from J, with 15 bases in between. CDR3 residues: CASPPGAKNQPQHF. The CDR3 DNA follows: TGTGCCAGCCCCCCAGGGGCCAAAAATCAGCCCCAGCATTTT.

The V and J genes are TRBV28 and TRBJ2-1, with 9 bases fitting TRBD1. Germline V CDR1 and CDR2: MDHEN, SYDVKM. This CDR3 comprises 12 residues. The CDR3 DNA reads as TGTGCTACCGGGACAGGGTACAATGAGCAGTTCTTC. Translating it yields CATGTGYNEQFF.

There are a few counts of this clonotype. The chain carries TRBV18 and TRBJ2-7; D assignment may be TRBD1 or TRBD2 (5 bases each). Trimming removed 3 bases from V and 3 bases from J, with 12 bases in between. CDR1 is KGHSH, CDR2 LQKENI, per germline. The CDR3 runs 14 residues. This CDR3 reads CASSPTERGYEQYF. CDR3 bases: TGTGCCAGCTCACCTACCGAGAGGGGCTACGAGCAGTACTTC.

In its sample, this clonotype was seen a few times. The chain uses TRBV20-1 and TRBJ1-2; no clear D. V lost 5 bases, J lost 0 bases, and 10 bases lay in between. The CDR3 has 13 amino acids. The V gene's germline CDR1 is DFQATT and CDR2 SNEGSKA (reference sequence). This CDR3 reads CSALGHPNYGYTF. DNA of the CDR3: TGCAGTGCTTTAGGCCACCCTAACTATGGCTACACCTTC.

This clonotype was recorded many times. The chain is built from TRBV28 and TRBJ2-5, with 10 bases identical to TRBD1. Germline V gene data show CDR1 as MDHEN and CDR2 as SYDVKM. The CDR3 has 17 amino acids. V gave up 3 bases and J gave up 2 bases; unmatched junction bases: 9. CDR3: CASSFFRTGGGQETQYF. The DNA of the CDR3 is TGTGCCAGCAGTTTTTTTAGGACAGGGGGAGGTCAAGAGACCCAGTACTTC.

This clonotype was observed at least ten times. For the CDR3, the DNA is TGTGCCAGCAGTCCATCGACAGGGGGTCACGAGCAGTACTTC. Protein sequence: CASSPSTGGHEQYF. The chain couples TRBV2 to TRBJ2-7; 9 nucleotides agree with TRBD1. V lost 5 bases, J lost 5 bases, and 7 bases stayed unmatched. The CDR3 runs to 14 residues. Germline values: CDR1 SNHLY, CDR2 FYNNEI. Together with reference TRBV2 and TRBJ2-7, the CDR3 gives the full variable domain: EPEVTQTPSHQVTQMGQEVILRCVPISNHLYFYWYRQILGQKVEFLVSFYNNEISEKSEIFDDQFSVERPDGSNFTLKIRSTKLEDSAMYFCASSPSTGGHEQYFGPGTRLTVT.

This clonotype was observed at least ten times. This chain uses TRBV7-2 with TRBJ2-7, with TRBD2 as a possible D gene (6 bases). With 4 bases removed from V and 7 bases from J, the gap between germline ends came to 14 bases. The CDR3 length is 13 residues. Per germline, CDR1 SGHTA and CDR2 FQGNSA. The CDR3 coding sequence is TGTGCCAGCAGCTCTCTAGCGAGAGGGGAGCAGTACTTC. It is translated as CASSSLARGEQYF.

Only a few counts were recorded for this clonotype. This chain uses TRBV20-1 with TRBJ1-1, with TRBD1 matching 9 bases. J was trimmed by 6 bases and V by 6 bases; bases with no gene match: 5. Germline CDR1 is DFQATT and CDR2 is SNEGSKA (reference sequence). CDR3 size: 12 residues. The CDR3 DNA follows: TGCAGTGCCACGGGACAGGGTGCTGAAGCTTTCTTT. Translated, it gives CSATGQGAEAFF.